One sample yielded the 21 T cell receptor beta chains listed below, sequenced in a study of T cell changes during pregnancy in multiple sclerosis. Sequencing used immunoSEQ multiplex PCR; TCRdb keeps in-frame clones, though not all of them. The table shows some 31,000 clones, with just over 90% occurring only once. The sample here was CD8+ T cells from peripheral blood mononuclear cells, taken before pregnancy. These receptors all stem from a female donor with multiple sclerosis, enrolled in a pregnancy study.

This clone was observed a single time. The chain recombines TRBV15 with TRBJ1-4, with TRBD1 matching over 7 bases. V lost 5 bases and J lost 7; bases outside the gene matches: 7. The CDR3 is 14 amino acids. CDR1 LNHNV and CDR2 YYDKDF come from the germline V gene (reference sequence). The CDR3 DNA sequence: TGTGCCACCAGCCGGGGACAGTTAGGTGAAAAACTGTTTTTT. Translation gives CATSRGQLGEKLFF.

The chain is built from TRBV21-1 and TRBJ2-2; the listed D gene, TRBD1, was not tested against the DNA. TRBV21-1 has pseudogene status. This CDR3 is 16 amino acids long. The CDR3 bases are TGTGCCAGCAGCGCCGGGACAGGGGGCGCCTCCGGGGAGCTGTTTTTT. Its translation is CASSAGTGGASGELFF.

Sample share makes this clone large. The chain employs TRBV7-9 and TRBJ2-7, with a possible D match to TRBD2 (6 bases). V gave up 5 bases and J gave up 6 bases, with 17 bases separating them. Looked up from germline, CDR1 is SEHNR and CDR2 is FQNEAQ (reference sequence). This CDR3 is 14 amino acids long. CDR3 nucleotides: TGTGCCAGCAGCCCAACCGGGGGACTGCTCGAGCAGTACTTC. This codes for CASSPTGGLLEQYF. Full variable domain (outside the CDR3, taken from reference TRBV7-9 and TRBJ2-7): DTGVSQNPRHKITKRGQNVTFRCDPISEHNRLYWYRQTLGQGPEFLTYFQNEAQLEKSRLLSDRFSAERPKGSFSTLEIQRTEQGDSAMYLCASSPTGGLLEQYFGPGTRLTVT.

The rearrangement joins TRBV5-1 to TRBJ2-1; 13 bases fit TRBD2. V shed 4 bases and J 8 bases; nucleotides not matched to a gene: 18. Germline V gene sequence: CDR1 SGHRS, CDR2 YFSETQ. This CDR3 comprises 19 residues. Here the CDR3 DNA reads TGCGCCAGCAGCAGACGGACTAGCGGGAGTGTATTCGACGGGGATGAGCAGTTCTTC. It specifies CASSRRTSGSVFDGDEQFF.

The chain has TRBV6-1 and TRBJ1-3; possible D gene TRBD1, 5 bases. The CDR3 runs 13 residues. The germline CDR1 and CDR2 sequences are MNHNS and SASEGT. The ends were cut back, 8 bases at V and 4 bases at J, with 12 bases in the middle. The chain's CDR3 is CASVGREGNTIYF. CDR3 nucleotide sequence: TGTGCCAGCGTAGGCAGGGAAGGAAACACCATATATTTT.

In this sample, this clone turned up once. V is TRBV2 and J is TRBJ2-7; D not certain. Trimming cost V 8 bases and J 2 bases, with 16 bases left between them. From germline, CDR1 is SNHLY and CDR2 FYNNEI. This CDR3 contains 14 residues. The CDR3 loop is CASFLGSAAYEQYF. CDR3 nucleotide sequence: TGTGCCAGCTTCCTTGGCAGCGCCGCCTACGAGCAGTACTTC.

This clone was detected once. The rearrangement uses TRBV7-9 and TRBJ1-1; tentatively, D is TRBD1 (6 bases). In germline, CDR1 is SEHNR, CDR2 FQNEAQ (reference sequence). The CDR3 sequence is 17 residues long. With 5 bases removed from V and 1 base from J, the gap between germline ends came to 20 bases. The CDR3 region is CASSNLGGGAGNTEAFF. CDR3 DNA: TGTGCCAGCAGCAACCTTGGGGGGGGCGCGGGGAACACTGAAGCTTTCTTT.

This chain connects TRBV28 to TRBJ2-5; weak D call: TRBD1 (5 bases). The CDR3 has 13 residues. V shed 3 bases and J shed 6 bases, with 11 bases lying between them. Germline-derived CDR1 and CDR2 are MDHEN and SYDVKM. The CDR3 DNA reads as TGTGCCAGCAGTTTGAACCAGGGAAAGACCCAGTACTTC. The encoded protein is CASSLNQGKTQYF.

The J gene is TRBJ2-7, the V gene TRBV30; D remains ambiguous. CDR1 and CDR2 (germline): GTSNPN, SVGIG (reference sequence). The V and J ends lost 1 base and 2 bases respectively, with 12 bases between them. This CDR3 comprises 14 residues. CDR3 in DNA: TGTGCCTGGAGTGCAGGCCCAGCCCCCTACGAGCAGTACTTC. Its translation: CAWSAGPAPYEQYF.

The chain recombines TRBV7-9 with TRBJ1-1; D not resolved. Per germline, CDR1 SEHNR and CDR2 FQNEAQ (reference sequence). V dropped 3 bases and J dropped 6 bases, with 8 bases sitting between them. This CDR3 is 12 amino acids long. CDR3 nucleotide sequence: TGTGCCAGCAGCTTTCTAGGAGCTGAAGCTTTCTTT. Translated: CASSFLGAEAFF. Full variable domain (remainder filled in from reference TRBV7-9 and TRBJ1-1): DTGVSQNPRHKITKRGQNVTFRCDPISEHNRLYWYRQTLGQGPEFLTYFQNEAQLEKSRLLSDRFSAERPKGSFSTLEIQRTEQGDSAMYLCASSFLGAEAFFGQGTRLTVV.

The chain recombines TRBV25-1 with TRBJ1-2; 8 bases fit TRBD1. Germline V gene lookup returns CDR1 MGHDK and CDR2 SYGVNS. Unmatched junction bases numbered 3, after V lost 6 bases and J lost 6 bases. This CDR3 has 12 amino acids. CDR3 nucleotides: TGTGCCAGCAGACAGGGGGGGGATGGCTACACCTTC. Protein: CASRQGGDGYTF.

The chain joins TRBV7-9 to TRBJ2-1; 7 bases align to TRBD1. Germline V gene lookup returns CDR1 SEHNR and CDR2 FQNEAQ (reference sequence). The CDR3 length is 12 residues. Trimming at V came to 4 bases and at J to 9 bases, leaving 3 bases not matched to a gene. The CDR3 DNA reads as TGTGCCAGCAGCTCTACAGGGGTTGAGCAGTTCTTC. This codes for CASSSTGVEQFF.

This chain connects TRBV27 to TRBJ2-1, with D possibly matching TRBD2 (6 bases). Trimming cost V 3 bases and J 0 bases, with 9 bases left between them. Germline-derived CDR1 and CDR2 are MNHEY and SMNVEV (reference sequence). The CDR3 spans 15 residues. The CDR3 reads CASSLEGDSYNEQFF. CDR3 coding DNA: TGTGCCAGCAGTTTGGAGGGTGACTCCTACAATGAGCAGTTCTTC.

The rearrangement joins TRBV28 to TRBJ1-5; the D is unclear. The germline V gene has CDR1 MDHEN and CDR2 SYDVKM. Deletions cut 7 bases from V and 5 bases from J, with 15 bases between. The CDR3 sequence is 14 residues long. Here the CDR3 reads CASNPLGSDQPQHF. In DNA form, the CDR3 reads TGTGCCAGCAATCCCCTGGGGAGCGATCAGCCCCAGCATTTT. The full variable domain, in which reference TRBV28 and TRBJ1-5 provide the parts outside the CDR3, is DVKVTQSSRYLVKRTGEKVFLECVQDMDHENMFWYRQDPGLGLRLIYFSYDVKMKEKGDIPEGYSVSREKKERFSLILESASTNQTSMYLCASNPLGSDQPQHFGDGTRLSIL.

The rearrangement uses TRBV27 and TRBJ2-7, with D hard to call. With 7 bases removed from V and 3 bases from J, the gap between germline ends came to 16 bases. Per the germline V gene, CDR1 is MNHEY and CDR2 is SMNVEV (reference sequence). The CDR3 is made up of 14 amino acids. The CDR3: CASTPTSEHYEQYF. The CDR3 DNA sequence: TGTGCCAGCACCCCAACCAGCGAGCACTACGAGCAGTACTTC.

This rearrangement joins TRBV7-9 to TRBJ2-1; a weak D match, TRBD1 (5 bases). With 1 base removed from V and 5 bases from J, the gap between germline ends came to 12 bases. The CDR3 extends over 15 amino acids. Germline values: CDR1 SEHNR, CDR2 FQNEAQ (reference sequence). For the CDR3, the DNA is TGTGCCAGCAGCTTAGTGGGGCTTAGGGACAATGAGCAGTTCTTC. Translating gives CASSLVGLRDNEQFF.

The CDR3 is CASSVKRIKQYF. CDR3 coding DNA: TGTGCCAGCAGTGTAAAGAGGATCAAGCAGTACTTC. The V gene is TRBV2, the J gene TRBJ2-7, with no clear D. This CDR3 contains 12 residues. Per the germline V gene, CDR1 is SNHLY and CDR2 is FYNNEI. Trimming removed 4 bases from V and 8 bases from J, with 12 bases in between.

The chain couples TRBV6-5 to TRBJ1-2; TRBD1 matches at 9 bases. This CDR3 has 15 residues. CDR1 MNHEY and CDR2 SVGAGI come from the germline V gene. The V gene end was trimmed by 4 bases and the J gene end by 8 bases; junction bases not matched to a gene: 11. The CDR3 DNA reads as TGTGCCAGCAGTTTAAACAGGGGGCGCAGAAAAGGCTACACCTTC. Translation gives CASSLNRGRRKGYTF.

The V gene is TRBV7-9, the J gene TRBJ2-1; D ambiguous. The length of the CDR3 is 12 residues. The germline CDR1 and CDR2 sequences are SEHNR and FQNEAQ (reference sequence). V was pared by 1 base and J by 5 bases, with 3 bases between. CDR3 region: CASSLGDNEQFF. The CDR3 bases are TGTGCCAGCAGCTTAGGAGACAATGAGCAGTTCTTC.

The V and J genes are TRBV30 and TRBJ1-5, with D hard to call. Germline V gives CDR1 GTSNPN, CDR2 SVGIG (reference sequence). This CDR3 spans 14 amino acids. Deletions cut 3 bases from V and 3 bases from J, with 12 bases between. CDR3 sequence (DNA): TGTGCCTGGAGCGTCGTGGCAGACAATCAGCCCCAGCATTTT. This encodes CAWSVVADNQPQHF.

This chain connects TRBV11-2 to TRBJ2-1; D possibly corresponds to TRBD2 (6 bases). V lost 8 bases to trimming and J lost 8 bases, with 19 bases between them. Germline V lookup: CDR1 SGHAT, CDR2 FQNNGV. This CDR3 spans 14 amino acids. This CDR3 reads CASGGNLLGDEQFF. As DNA, the CDR3 is TGTGCCAGCGGGGGGAACCTCCTTGGGGATGAGCAGTTCTTC.